Listed here are 13 T cell receptor beta chains from one sample, sequenced in a study of T cell responses to AZD1222 COVID-19 vaccine. Profiled with immunoSEQ multiplex PCR; TCRdb holds only in-frame clones, not every one. In the table there are roughly 150,000 clones, 89% of which are singletons. Material: peripheral blood, obtained on day 0 of AZD1222 vaccination. These TCRs come from an adult in good health.

The chain joins TRBV6-6 to TRBJ1-5; a weak D match, TRBD1 (5 bases). CDR1 and CDR2 from the germline V gene are MNHNY and SVGAGI (reference sequence). Trimming removed 2 bases at V and 0 bases at J, with 8 bases between. The CDR3 length is 15 residues. The CDR3 is CASSYGQGSNQPQHF. Here the CDR3 DNA reads TGTGCCAGCAGTTACGGCCAGGGTAGCAATCAGCCCCAGCATTTT.

V is TRBV4-1 and J is TRBJ1-4, with 8 bases aligning to TRBD1. This CDR3 is 17 amino acids long. CDR1 and CDR2 (germline): MGHRA, YSYEKL. V was clipped by 1 base and J by 6 bases; unmatched bases: 10. CDR3 amino acids: CASSQAQGASLYEKLFF. CDR3 coding DNA: TGCGCCAGCAGCCAAGCCCAGGGGGCGTCCCTCTATGAAAAACTGTTTTTT.

The chain combines TRBV7-8 with TRBJ2-1; the D is unclear. The CDR3 covers 17 residues. V was pared by 1 base and J by 0 bases, with 13 bases between. From germline, CDR1 is SGHVS and CDR2 FQNEAQ. DNA of the CDR3: TGTGCCAGCAGCTTAGATCCCGGGCCGAGCTCCTACAATGAGCAGTTCTTC. Its translation: CASSLDPGPSSYNEQFF.

The chain recombines TRBV7-8 with TRBJ2-1; possibly TRBD1 or TRBD2 for D (5 bases each). CDR3 length: 13 amino acids. V dropped 4 bases and J dropped 5 bases, with 9 bases sitting between them. Looked up from germline, CDR1 is SGHVS and CDR2 is FQNEAQ. CDR3 residues: CASSSGTNNEQFF. The CDR3 DNA reads as TGTGCCAGCAGCTCCGGGACGAACAATGAGCAGTTCTTC.

This chain uses TRBV5-1 with TRBJ1-1; maybe TRBD1 (6 bases). CDR3 size: 13 residues. Trimming cost V 3 bases and J 1 base, with 7 bases left between them. The germline V gene encodes CDR1 SGHRS and CDR2 YFSETQ. The CDR3: CASSSTGNTEAFF. CDR3 nucleotides: TGCGCCAGCAGCTCGACAGGGAACACTGAAGCTTTCTTT.

The J gene is TRBJ1-2, the V gene TRBV6-1; D gene ambiguous. V dropped 0 bases and J dropped 7 bases, with 15 bases sitting between them. The CDR3 covers 15 residues. Germline V lookup: CDR1 MNHNS, CDR2 SASEGT. The CDR3 DNA sequence: TGTGCCAGCAGTGAAGCCCCGGACGGAGTTAGTGGCTACACCTTC. It specifies CASSEAPDGVSGYTF.

This clone was detected only a few times. This rearrangement joins TRBV19 to TRBJ2-2; D is uncertain. Trimming left V 3 bases short and J 7 bases short, with 3 bases between. The germline V gene encodes CDR1 LNHDA and CDR2 SQIVND (reference sequence). CDR3 length: 11 amino acids. Here the CDR3 reads CASSIIGELFF. DNA of the CDR3: TGTGCCAGTAGTATTATCGGGGAGCTGTTTTTT.

The V gene is TRBV7-9, the J gene TRBJ2-1; 7 bases align to TRBD1. With V trimmed by 3 bases and J by 0 bases, 2 bases remained unmatched. The CDR3 is made up of 15 amino acids. Germline V gene data show CDR1 as SEHNR and CDR2 as FQNEAQ (reference sequence). In DNA, the CDR3 is TGTGCCAGCAGCTTGGACAGGAGCTCCTACAATGAGCAGTTCTTC. This sequence encodes CASSLDRSSYNEQFF.

The chain combines TRBV11-3 with TRBJ1-5, with TRBD1 as a possible D gene (5 bases). Germline V gene lookup returns CDR1 SGHNT and CDR2 YENEEA. CDR3 length equals 16 residues. V lost 4 bases and J lost 4, with 17 bases in between. The CDR3 here is CASSSTPMRGNQPQHF. The CDR3 nucleotides read TGTGCCAGCAGCTCGACTCCAATGCGGGGGAATCAGCCCCAGCATTTT.

For this clone: Other DNA sequences from this sample encode an identical CDR3 as well. The chain combines TRBV5-1 with TRBJ2-3, with TRBD2 identical over 7 bases. The CDR3 length is 14 residues. Germline V gene lookup returns CDR1 SGHRS and CDR2 YFSETQ. V was clipped by 5 bases and J by 4 bases; unmatched bases: 7. CDR3 loop: CASSLGGIADTQYF. In nucleotides, the CDR3 is TGCGCCAGCAGTCTCGGGGGGATCGCAGATACGCAGTATTTT.

The rearrangement joins TRBV7-9 to TRBJ1-1; D remains unclear. V lost 1 base to trimming and J lost 2 bases, with 8 bases between them. The CDR3 has 14 residues. Germline V gene lookup returns CDR1 SEHNR and CDR2 FQNEAQ (reference sequence). CDR3 nucleotides: TGTGCCAGCAGCTTAGTTAAGGGAAACACTGAAGCTTTCTTT. This gives the protein CASSLVKGNTEAFF.

The genes are TRBV18 and TRBJ1-2, with 7 bases aligning to TRBD1. Per germline, CDR1 KGHSH and CDR2 LQKENI. This CDR3 is built from 14 residues. Trimming cost V 3 bases and J 9 bases; bases outside gene matches: 10. The CDR3: CASSPGQPGISYTF. As DNA, the CDR3 is TGTGCCAGCTCACCGGGACAGCCCGGGATCAGCTACACCTTC.

This chain connects TRBV16 to TRBJ1-6; D ambiguous. The CDR3 loop spans 13 amino acids. V was cut by 7 bases and J by 8 bases, with 12 bases left in between. From germline, CDR1 is KGHSY and CDR2 FQNENV. The CDR3 DNA is TGTGCCAGCACCCCCCTGATAGATTCACCCCTCCACTTT. This encodes CASTPLIDSPLHF.